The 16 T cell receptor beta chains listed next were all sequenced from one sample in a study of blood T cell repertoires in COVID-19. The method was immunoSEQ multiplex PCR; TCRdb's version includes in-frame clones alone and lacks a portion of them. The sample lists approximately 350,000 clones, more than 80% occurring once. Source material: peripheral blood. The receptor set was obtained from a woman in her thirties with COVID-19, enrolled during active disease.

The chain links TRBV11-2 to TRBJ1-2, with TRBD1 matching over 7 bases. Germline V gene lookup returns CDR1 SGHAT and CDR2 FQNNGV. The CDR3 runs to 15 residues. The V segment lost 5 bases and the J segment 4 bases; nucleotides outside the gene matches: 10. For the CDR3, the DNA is TGTGCCAGCAGCCCCAGGGGGTTTGCGGGCTATGGCTACACCTTC. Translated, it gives CASSPRGFAGYGYTF. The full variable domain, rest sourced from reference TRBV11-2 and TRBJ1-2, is EAGVAQSPRYKIIEKRQSVAFWCNPISGHATLYWYQQILGQGPKLLIQFQNNGVVDDSQLPKDRFSAERLKGVDSTLKIQPAKLEDSAVYLCASSPRGFAGYGYTFGSGTRLTVV.

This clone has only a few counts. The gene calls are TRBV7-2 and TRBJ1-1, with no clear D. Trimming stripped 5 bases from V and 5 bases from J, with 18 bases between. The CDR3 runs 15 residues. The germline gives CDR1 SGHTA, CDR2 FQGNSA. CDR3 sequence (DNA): TGTGCCAGCAGCGTCCCCAGGACGGGCGGGACTGAAGCTTTCTTT. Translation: CASSVPRTGGTEAFF.

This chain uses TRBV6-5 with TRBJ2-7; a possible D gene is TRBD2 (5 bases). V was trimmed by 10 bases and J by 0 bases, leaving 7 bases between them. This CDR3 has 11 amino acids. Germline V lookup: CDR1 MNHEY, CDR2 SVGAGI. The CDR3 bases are TGTGCCACCCGGGACTCCTACGAGCAGTACTTC. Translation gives CATRDSYEQYF.

CDR3: CASSQDVEAYGYTF. In nucleotides, the CDR3 is TGCGCCAGCAGCCAAGATGTGGAGGCCTATGGCTACACCTTC. This chain links TRBV4-1 with TRBJ1-2; no clear D gene. Trimming pared 0 bases from V and 4 bases from J, leaving 9 bases between. The germline V gene has CDR1 MGHRA and CDR2 YSYEKL. The CDR3 consists of 14 residues.

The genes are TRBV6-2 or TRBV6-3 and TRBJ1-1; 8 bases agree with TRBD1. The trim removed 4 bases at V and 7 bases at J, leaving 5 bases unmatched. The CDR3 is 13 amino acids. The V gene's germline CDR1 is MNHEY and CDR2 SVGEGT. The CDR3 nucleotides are TGTGCCAGCAGTTTCACAGGGGGGGGTGAAGCTTTCTTT. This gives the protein CASSFTGGGEAFF.

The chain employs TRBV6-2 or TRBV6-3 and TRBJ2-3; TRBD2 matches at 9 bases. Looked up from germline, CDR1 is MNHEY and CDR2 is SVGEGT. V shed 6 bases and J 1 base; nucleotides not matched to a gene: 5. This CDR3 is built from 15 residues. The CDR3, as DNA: TGTGCCAGCAGCCGGGCGGGGGGGGGCACAGATACGCAGTATTTT. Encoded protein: CASSRAGGGTDTQYF.

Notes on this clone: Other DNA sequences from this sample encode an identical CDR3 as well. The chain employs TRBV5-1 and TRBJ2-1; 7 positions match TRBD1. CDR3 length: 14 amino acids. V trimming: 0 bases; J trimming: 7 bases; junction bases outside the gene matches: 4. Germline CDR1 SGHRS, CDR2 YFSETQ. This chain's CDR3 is CASSLGQGGNEQFF. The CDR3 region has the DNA TGCGCCAGCAGCTTGGGACAGGGTGGGAATGAGCAGTTCTTC.

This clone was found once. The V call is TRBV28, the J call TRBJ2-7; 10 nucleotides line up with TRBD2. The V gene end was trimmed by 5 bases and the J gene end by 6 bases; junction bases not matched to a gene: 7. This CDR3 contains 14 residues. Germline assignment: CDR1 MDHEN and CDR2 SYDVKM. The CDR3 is CASSPSGRIFEQYV. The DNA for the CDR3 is TGTGCCAGCAGTCCTAGCGGGAGAATTTTCGAGCAGTACGTC.

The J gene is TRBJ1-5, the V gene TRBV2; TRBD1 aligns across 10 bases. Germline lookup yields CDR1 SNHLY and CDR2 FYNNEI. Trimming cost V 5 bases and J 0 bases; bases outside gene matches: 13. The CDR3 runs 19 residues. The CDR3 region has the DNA TGTGCCAGCAGTTATCCGGGACAGGGGCCGTCTTATAGCAATCAGCCCCAGCATTTT. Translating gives CASSYPGQGPSYSNQPQHF.

The CDR3 region has the DNA TGTGCCAGCAGTCCCGTACCTTCTAGTAGCAATCAGCCCCAGCATTTT. It yields the protein CASSPVPSSSNQPQHF. The chain employs TRBV6-2 or TRBV6-3 and TRBJ1-5; D uncertain. The germline V gene encodes CDR1 MNHEY and CDR2 SVGEGT. V was clipped by 5 bases and J by 0 bases, with 14 bases between them. The CDR3 consists of 16 residues.

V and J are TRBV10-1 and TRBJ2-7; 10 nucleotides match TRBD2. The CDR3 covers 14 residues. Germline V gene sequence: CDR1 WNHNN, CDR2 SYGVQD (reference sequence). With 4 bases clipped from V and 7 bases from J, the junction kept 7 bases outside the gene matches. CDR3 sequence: CASSAAGGPSEQYF. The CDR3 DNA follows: TGCGCCAGCAGTGCAGCGGGGGGGCCGAGTGAGCAGTACTTC.

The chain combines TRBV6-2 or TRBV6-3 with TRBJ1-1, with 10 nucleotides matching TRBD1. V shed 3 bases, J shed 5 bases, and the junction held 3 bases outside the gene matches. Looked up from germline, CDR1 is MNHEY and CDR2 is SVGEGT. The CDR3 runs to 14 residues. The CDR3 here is CASSYMDRGTEAFF. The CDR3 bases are TGTGCCAGCAGTTATATGGACAGGGGGACTGAAGCTTTCTTT.

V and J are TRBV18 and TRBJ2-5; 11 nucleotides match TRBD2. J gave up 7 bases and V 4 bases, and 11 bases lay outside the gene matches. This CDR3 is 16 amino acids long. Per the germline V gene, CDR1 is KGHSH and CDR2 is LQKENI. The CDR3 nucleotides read TGTGCCAGCTCACGCAACACGGGACTAGCGGCCGGGACCCAGTACTTC. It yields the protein CASSRNTGLAAGTQYF.

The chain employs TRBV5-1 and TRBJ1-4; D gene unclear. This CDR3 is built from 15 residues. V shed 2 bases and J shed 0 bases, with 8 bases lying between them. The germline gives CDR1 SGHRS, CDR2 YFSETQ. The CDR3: CASSFRGTTNEKLFF. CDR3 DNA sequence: TGCGCCAGCAGCTTCCGGGGTACAACTAATGAAAAACTGTTTTTT.

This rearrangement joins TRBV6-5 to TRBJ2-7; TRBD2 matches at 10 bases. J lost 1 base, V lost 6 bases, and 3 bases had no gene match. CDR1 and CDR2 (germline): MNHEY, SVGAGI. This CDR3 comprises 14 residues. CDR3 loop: CASRLAGVSYEQYF. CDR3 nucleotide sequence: TGTGCCAGCAGGCTAGCGGGGGTGTCCTACGAGCAGTACTTC.

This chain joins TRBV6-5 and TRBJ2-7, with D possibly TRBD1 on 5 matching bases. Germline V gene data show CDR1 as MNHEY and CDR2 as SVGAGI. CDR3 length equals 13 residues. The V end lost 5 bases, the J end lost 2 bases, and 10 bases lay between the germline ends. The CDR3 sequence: CASSPQGPYEQYF. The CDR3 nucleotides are TGTGCCAGCAGTCCCCAGGGTCCCTACGAGCAGTACTTC.